The 32 T cell receptor beta chains given below trace back to one sample, sequenced in a study of spatial heterogeneity in lung cancer. Time point: sample taken at primary tumor resection. TCRdb used MiXCR to reprocess the 5' RACE reads, holding one entry per CDR3 protein. The sample includes 870 or so distinct CDR3 sequences, 38% of them seen just once. This material consisted of normal lung tissue next to the tumor, taken at surgery. Receptors originate from a male donor with early-stage non-small cell lung cancer.

This clonotype rates as medium-sized (0.01 to 0.1%). Little can be read into the size of this beta chain, an off-target read in a library designed for alpha chains. V gene TRBV9 combines with J gene TRBJ2-7, with 9 positions matching TRBD1. The length of the CDR3 is 13 residues. The V gene end was trimmed by 7 bases and the J gene end by 3 bases; junction bases not matched to a gene: 5. Germline assignment: CDR1 SGDLS and CDR2 YYNGEE. CDR3: CASGQGYGYEQYF. The DNA for the CDR3 is TGTGCCAGCGGACAGGGGTACGGCTACGAGCAGTACTTC.

The table lists this clonotype with many counts. Because the library targeted alpha chains, this beta chain is an off-target read whose size means little. CDR3 sequence: CASSLGLYLYEQYF. The CDR3 nucleotides read TGCGCCAGCAGCTTGGGGCTGTACCTCTACGAGCAGTACTTC. The J gene is TRBJ2-7, the V gene TRBV5-1, with D unresolved. CDR1 and CDR2 from the germline V gene are SGHRS and YFSETQ. Trimming took 0 bases from V and 3 from J, leaving 10 bases between them. The CDR3 runs to 14 residues. Complete variable domain (other parts from reference TRBV5-1 and TRBJ2-7): KAGVTQTPRYLIKTRGQQVTLSCSPISGHRSVSWYQQTPGQGLQFLFEYFSETQRNKGNFPGRFSGRQFSNSRSEMNVSTLELGDSALYLCASSLGLYLYEQYFGPGTRLTVT.

This clonotype was counted only a few times. This beta chain came through as a stray read in a library set up for alpha chains, and its size says little. V usage is TRBV7-9 and J usage is TRBJ2-5; D is possibly TRBD2 (5 bases). CDR3 size: 14 residues. Germline CDR1 SEHNR, CDR2 FQNEAQ (reference sequence). V lost 4 bases and J 2 bases, leaving 11 bases between the germline ends. CDR3 sequence (DNA): TGTGCCAGCAGCTGGGCGGGTCCGCAAGAGACCCAGTACTTC. Its translation is CASSWAGPQETQYF.

This clonotype turned up a few times. This beta chain is an off-target read within a library intended for alpha chains, so its frequency means little. The chain carries TRBV6-5 and TRBJ2-7; perhaps TRBD2 as D (5 bases). V lost 2 bases and J lost 2, with 10 bases in between. CDR1 is MNHEY and CDR2 is SVGAGI in the germline V gene. This CDR3 has 14 amino acids. The chain's CDR3 is CASSYGGSTYEQYF. The CDR3 nucleotides read TGTGCCAGCAGTTACGGTGGGAGCACCTACGAGCAGTACTTC.

In regard to this clonotype: In a library made to pick up alpha chains, this beta chain is a stray read with a size that means little. This chain links TRBV29-1 with TRBJ1-2, with a possible D match to TRBD1 (6 bases). The CDR3 sequence is 12 residues long. In germline, CDR1 is SQVTM, CDR2 ANQGSEA. V was trimmed by 5 bases and J by 4 bases, leaving 11 bases between them. CDR3 sequence: CSVIGTTYGYTF. CDR3 coding DNA: TGCAGCGTTATCGGGACAACCTATGGCTACACCTTC.

In its sample, this clonotype is medium-sized. Because the library targeted alpha chains, this beta chain is an off-target read whose size means little. The V gene is TRBV20-1, the J gene TRBJ1-1; the D is unclear. The ends were cut back, 3 bases at V and 3 bases at J, with 5 bases in the middle. The CDR3 covers 11 residues. Germline lookup yields CDR1 DFQATT and CDR2 SNEGSKA (reference sequence). In DNA form, the CDR3 reads TGCAGTGCTAGCCCCTACACTGAAGCTTTCTTT. Protein sequence: CSASPYTEAFF.

About this clonotype: The library was built for alpha chains, so this beta chain is an off-target read and its size means little. The chain carries TRBV4-1 and TRBJ1-1; TRBD1 matches at 9 bases. Germline lookup yields CDR1 MGHRA and CDR2 YSYEKL. This CDR3 contains 17 residues. V was pared by 1 base and J by 0 bases, with 6 bases of the junction left unmatched. Here the CDR3 DNA reads TGCGCCAGCAGCCAAGTTGGGACAGGGATTTTGAACACTGAAGCTTTCTTT. Translated, it gives CASSQVGTGILNTEAFF.

Regarding this clonotype: Since it is a stray read in a library aimed at alpha chains, this beta chain has a size that is not meaningful. The chain is built from TRBV28 and TRBJ2-2; D is ambiguous. The CDR3 spans 13 residues. V dropped 10 bases and J dropped 1 base, with 10 bases sitting between them. Germline V gives CDR1 MDHEN, CDR2 SYDVKM. The CDR3 is CATKRVNTGELFF. The CDR3 DNA reads as TGTGCCACCAAGAGAGTGAACACCGGGGAGCTGTTTTTT.

As regards this clonotype: This beta chain turned up in a library designed for alpha chains; as an off-target read, its abundance says little. This chain uses TRBV20-1 with TRBJ2-3, with D tentatively TRBD2 (7 bases). Trimming stripped 5 bases from V and 4 bases from J, with 19 bases between. The V gene's germline CDR1 is DFQATT and CDR2 SNEGSKA (reference sequence). The CDR3 loop spans 15 amino acids. The CDR3 sequence is CSAAAMGAGADTQYF. The DNA for the CDR3 is TGCAGTGCTGCCGCCATGGGGGCGGGAGCAGATACGCAGTATTTT.

On this clonotype itself: This beta chain came through as a stray read in a library set up for alpha chains, and its size says little. The gene calls are TRBV29-1 and TRBJ1-1; no clear D gene. In germline, CDR1 is SQVTM, CDR2 ANQGSEA. This CDR3 spans 15 amino acids. The ends were cut back, 5 bases at V and 0 bases at J, with 16 bases in the middle. This chain's CDR3 is CSVRKFRDMNTEAFF. The CDR3, as DNA: TGCAGCGTTCGCAAGTTTCGGGATATGAACACTGAAGCTTTCTTT.

As concerns this clonotype: The library was prepared for alpha chains; this beta chain is a stray read, so its frequency means little. The rearrangement uses TRBV29-1 and TRBJ2-3, with 11 bases fitting TRBD2. Germline trimming cut 8 bases from V and 5 bases from J; bases unmatched to any gene: 9. Germline assignment: CDR1 SQVTM and CDR2 ANQGSEA. This CDR3 comprises 14 residues. DNA of the CDR3: TGCAGCCTACTAGCGGGAGTCGGTGGAGATACGCAGTATTTT. Protein sequence: CSLLAGVGGDTQYF.

This clonotype was counted between two and nine times. The size of this beta chain means little, since it is a stray read in a library made for alpha chains. The chain recombines TRBV7-2 with TRBJ2-2; D unresolved. This CDR3 spans 14 amino acids. Germline CDR1 is SGHTA and CDR2 is FQGNSA. V was pared by 2 bases and J by 4 bases, with 8 bases between. The CDR3 DNA reads as TGTGCCAGCAGCTTAAGGGTTGGCACCGGGGAGCTGTTTTTT. Its protein product is CASSLRVGTGELFF.

As for this clonotype: With the library built for alpha chains, this beta chain is off target and its frequency is not meaningful. The chain couples TRBV20-1 to TRBJ1-5, with D unclear. The CDR3 loop spans 13 amino acids. Between the trimmed V and J ends, which lost 5 bases and 2 bases, there was a span of 10 bases. Germline CDR1 DFQATT, CDR2 SNEGSKA (reference sequence). The CDR3 nucleotides are TGCAGTGCTGGCGAGGGCGGCAATCAGCCCCAGCATTTT. This encodes CSAGEGGNQPQHF.

By frequency in the sample, this clonotype is hyperexpanded (1% or more). This beta chain slipped into a library made for alpha chains as a stray read, so its size is not meaningful. V usage is TRBV28 and J usage is TRBJ1-1; 7 bases match TRBD1. V trimming: 7 bases; J trimming: 1 base; junction bases outside the gene matches: 9. The CDR3 extends over 15 amino acids. Germline loops: CDR1 MDHEN, CDR2 SYDVKM. The CDR3 loop reads CASTFRGVSNTEAFF. DNA of the CDR3: TGTGCCAGCACCTTCAGGGGGGTCTCGAACACTGAAGCTTTCTTT.

To note about this clonotype: This beta chain is a stray read from a library made for alpha chains; its abundance is not meaningful. The chain recombines TRBV10-2 with TRBJ2-1, with D perhaps matching TRBD2 (5 bases). The V gene's germline CDR1 is WSHSY and CDR2 SAAADI. V gave up 6 bases and J gave up 4 bases, with 7 bases separating them. The CDR3 is 12 residues long. CDR3 region: CASREDYNEQFF. The CDR3 DNA reads TGCGCCAGCAGGGAGGATTACAATGAGCAGTTCTTC.

With regard to this clonotype: Little can be read into the size of this beta chain, an off-target read in a library designed for alpha chains. The CDR3 protein is CASRRGDNQIEQYF. The DNA for the CDR3 is TGCGCCAGCAGGAGGGGAGACAATCAAATCGAGCAGTACTTC. This chain connects TRBV5-1 to TRBJ2-7, with D possibly being TRBD1 or TRBD2 (5 bases each). There are 14 residues in the CDR3. The germline CDR1 and CDR2 sequences are SGHRS and YFSETQ. V lost 5 bases, J lost 6 bases, and 18 bases lay in between.

In the case of this clonotype: Little can be read into the size of this beta chain, an off-target read in a library designed for alpha chains. As DNA, the CDR3 is TGTGCCAGCAGTCGACAGGGGGCGTCTGAAGCTTTCTTT. As protein: CASSRQGASEAFF. This sequence joins TRBV12-3 or TRBV12-4 and TRBJ1-1, with 10 bases that match TRBD1. V was pared by 5 bases and J by 6 bases, with 3 bases of the junction left unmatched. The CDR3 has 13 amino acids.

Worth noting for this clonotype: This beta chain represents an off-target read in a library built for alpha chains; its size is of limited meaning. The chain employs TRBV19 and TRBJ2-7; D perhaps matches TRBD2 (6 bases). The length of the CDR3 is 15 residues. With 6 bases removed from V and 5 bases from J, the gap between germline ends came to 20 bases. Per the germline V gene, CDR1 is LNHDA and CDR2 is SQIVND (reference sequence). CDR3: CASSTGGGRVDEQYF. The CDR3 coding sequence is TGTGCCAGTAGCACTGGGGGAGGCCGGGTCGACGAGCAGTACTTC.

About this clonotype itself: For a library built for alpha chains, this beta chain is a stray read; little rests on its size. This sequence joins TRBV10-3 and TRBJ2-1; 9 bases are shared with TRBD1. This CDR3 has 14 amino acids. CDR1 and CDR2 (germline): ENHRY, SYGVKD. Losses at the gene ends were 3 bases for V and 4 bases for J; bases not matched to a gene: 1. In DNA form, the CDR3 reads TGTGCCATCAGTGATGGGACAGGGTACAATGAGCAGTTCTTC. Translating gives CAISDGTGYNEQFF.

As regards this clonotype: This beta chain appears as a stray read in a library generated for alpha chains; its size is not informative. The genes are TRBV7-8 and TRBJ2-3, with D maybe TRBD2 (6 bases). CDR3 size: 15 residues. Germline CDR1 reads SGHVS; CDR2 reads FQNEAQ. Trimming shortened V by 1 base and J by 2 bases, and 10 bases separated the two germline ends. The CDR3 nucleotides read TGTGCCAGCAGCTTAGGCGGGACTTTCACAGATACGCAGTATTTT. Protein product: CASSLGGTFTDTQYF.

For this clonotype: Because the library targeted alpha chains, this beta chain is an off-target read whose size means little. J is TRBJ2-3 and V is TRBV3-1, with 11 bases identical to TRBD2. Looked up from germline, CDR1 is LGHDT and CDR2 is YNNKEL (reference sequence). Germline trimming cut 2 bases from V and 6 bases from J; bases unmatched to any gene: 4. The CDR3 has 15 residues. The CDR3 loop reads CASSQTSGSVDTQYF. The CDR3, as DNA: TGTGCCAGCAGCCAAACTAGCGGGAGTGTGGATACGCAGTATTTT.

To note about this clonotype: The library was built for alpha chains, so this beta chain is an off-target read and its size means little. The rearrangement uses TRBV20-1 and TRBJ2-1; D might be TRBD1 (5 bases). The CDR3 is 15 residues long. The germline gives CDR1 DFQATT, CDR2 SNEGSKA (reference sequence). The V and J ends lost 3 bases and 3 bases respectively, with 15 bases between them. The CDR3 DNA follows: TGCAGTGCTAGGACAAGGGGCGGCTTCTACAATGAGCAGTTCTTC. It translates to CSARTRGGFYNEQFF.

This clonotype is large in the sample. This beta chain appears as a stray read in a library generated for alpha chains; its size is not informative. The chain is built from TRBV10-3 and TRBJ1-1, with 7 bases fitting TRBD1. Germline assignment: CDR1 ENHRY and CDR2 SYGVKD. Germline trimming cut 0 bases from V and 1 base from J; bases unmatched to any gene: 5. The length of the CDR3 is 16 residues. The CDR3 loop reads CAISESGNRGNTEAFF. CDR3 DNA sequence: TGTGCCATCAGTGAGTCGGGGAACAGGGGGAACACTGAAGCTTTCTTT.

In this sample, this clonotype is large (0.1 to 1%). This beta chain was picked up by a library intended for alpha chains and is off target, so its count carries little meaning. The rearrangement links TRBV3-1 to TRBJ1-5; 9 nucleotides agree with TRBD1. The germline gives CDR1 LGHDT, CDR2 YNNKEL (reference sequence). The V and J ends lost 2 bases and 7 bases, in that order; junction bases with no gene match: 3. The CDR3 sequence is 14 residues long. This CDR3 reads CASSQTTGGQPQHF. CDR3 sequence (DNA): TGTGCCAGCAGCCAAACGACAGGGGGGCAGCCCCAGCATTTT.

About this clonotype: This beta chain lies outside the target of a library built for alpha chains; its clone size means little. This chain connects TRBV7-8 to TRBJ2-1, with 7 bases lining up with TRBD2. The germline V gene has CDR1 SGHVS and CDR2 FQNEAQ. Trimming at V came to 7 bases and at J to 7 bases, leaving 16 bases not matched to a gene. The CDR3 is made up of 16 amino acids. The CDR3 sequence: CASNPPLRENRNEQFF. The CDR3 bases are TGTGCCAGCAATCCTCCTTTGCGGGAGAACAGGAATGAGCAGTTCTTC.

As to this clonotype: For a library built for alpha chains, this beta chain is a stray read; little rests on its size. The V and J genes are TRBV7-8 and TRBJ1-4, with unresolved D. V was cut by 5 bases and J by 4 bases, with 14 bases left in between. The CDR3 runs 15 residues. Germline-derived CDR1 and CDR2 are SGHVS and FQNEAQ. The CDR3 nucleotides read TGTGCCAGCAGCCTCATAGGGCAGATTAATGAAAAACTGTTTTTT. It yields the protein CASSLIGQINEKLFF. The entire variable domain, with the rest obtained from reference TRBV7-8 and TRBJ1-4, is as follows: GAGVSQSPRYKVAKRGQDVALRCDPISGHVSLFWYQQALGQGPEFLTYFQNEAQLDKSGLPSDRFFAERPEGSVSTLKIQRTQQEDSAVYLCASSLIGQINEKLFFGSGTQLSVL.

Within the sample, this clonotype is large. Because this beta chain is a stray read in a library intended to capture alpha chains, its abundance should not be given much weight. The V and J genes are TRBV20-1 and TRBJ2-1, with 10 positions matching TRBD2. Germline loops: CDR1 DFQATT, CDR2 SNEGSKA (reference sequence). V was pared by 6 bases and J by 0 bases, with 5 bases of the junction left unmatched. The CDR3 length is 15 residues. CDR3 region: CSAPTSGASYNEQFF. CDR3 nucleotide sequence: TGCAGTGCGCCTACTAGCGGGGCCTCCTACAATGAGCAGTTCTTC.

A remark on this clonotype: Because this beta chain is a stray read in a library intended to capture alpha chains, its abundance should not be given much weight. V and J are TRBV7-8 and TRBJ2-5; D is unresolved. V was pared by 3 bases and J by 1 base, with 6 bases between. This CDR3 has 13 residues. CDR1 SGHVS and CDR2 FQNEAQ come from the germline V gene. The CDR3 sequence is CASSLRFQETQYF. As DNA, the CDR3 is TGTGCCAGCAGCTTGCGCTTCCAAGAGACCCAGTACTTC.

Turning to this clonotype: Found in a library prepared for alpha chains, this beta chain is an off-target read, and its abundance has little meaning. The V gene is TRBV4-1, the J gene TRBJ2-1; weak D call: TRBD2 (5 bases). Trimming pared 1 base from V and 8 bases from J, leaving 24 bases between. The germline gives CDR1 MGHRA, CDR2 YSYEKL. The CDR3 covers 18 residues. For the CDR3, the DNA is TGCGCCAGCAGCCAAGTTGACCTTGGACTGGCGGGCGGGCATGAGCAGTTCTTC. This sequence encodes CASSQVDLGLAGGHEQFF.

Concerning this clonotype itself: The size of this beta chain means little, since it is a stray read in a library made for alpha chains. As DNA, the CDR3 is TGCGCCAGCAGCTTAACTGCCTACGAGCAGTACTTC. It encodes CASSLTAYEQYF. The rearrangement links TRBV5-1 to TRBJ2-7; no definite D call. Germline CDR1 SGHRS, CDR2 YFSETQ. The CDR3 loop spans 12 amino acids. The ends were cut back, 2 bases at V and 2 bases at J, with 5 bases in the middle.

This clonotype came up a few times. The library was designed around alpha chains, so this beta chain is a stray read whose abundance carries little weight. The gene calls are TRBV28 and TRBJ2-1, with TRBD2 matching over 8 bases. Germline V gene sequence: CDR1 MDHEN, CDR2 SYDVKM. The CDR3 has 16 residues. J was trimmed by 8 bases and V by 6 bases; bases with no gene match: 15. CDR3 sequence: CASRGTTSASLDEQFF. Written as DNA, the CDR3 is TGTGCCAGCAGGGGGACGACTAGCGCATCCCTCGATGAGCAGTTCTTC.

About this clonotype itself: This beta chain is an unintended read in a library built for alpha chains; its size means little. J is TRBJ2-7 and V is TRBV28; TRBD1 agrees at 10 bases. Germline CDR1 MDHEN, CDR2 SYDVKM. V trimming: 5 bases; J trimming: 4 bases; junction bases outside the gene matches: 5. The CDR3 has 14 amino acids. CDR3 bases: TGTGCCAGCAGTAGGACAGGGGGACTGTACGAGCAGTACTTC. It translates to CASSRTGGLYEQYF.